This T cell receptor beta chain is drawn from a study of T cell responses to AZD1222 COVID-19 vaccine. Trimming removed 4 bases at V and 5 bases at J, with 11 bases between. The CDR3 contains 13 residues. Germline values: CDR1 SGHDN, CDR2 FVKESK. Notes on the study in general: Among vaccine-associated CD4 TCRs, coverage spanned spike, with dominance at 160-218 and 743-854. Spike-specific TCR breadth and depth were elevated following two AZD1222 doses. At baseline, seropositivity was found in only six or seven AZD1222 recipients. Clonal diversity may have been underestimated in mostly white British donors.

Comment on this clone: Its specificity is not known.

Clones were sequenced by immunoSEQ multiplex PCR, and TCRdb holds only the in-frame ones, with some missing. The sample shows approximately 110,000 clones, more than 75% of them seen only once. The rearrangement uses TRBV14 and TRBJ1-1, with a tentative D call TRBD1 (5 bases). The sequences come from peripheral blood, collected 28 days after the second AZD1222 dose. This TCR came from an adult who received the AZD1222 COVID-19 vaccine. CDR3 protein: CASSRPDRTEAFF. CDR3 DNA sequence: TGTGCCAGCAGCCGACCAGACAGAACTGAAGCTTTCTTT. The whole variable domain, remainder taken from reference TRBV14 and TRBJ1-1, is EAGVTQFPSHSVIEKGQTVTLRCDPISGHDNLYWYRRVMGKEIKFLLHFVKESKQDESGMPNNRFLAERTGGTYSTLKVQPAELEDSGVYFCASSRPDRTEAFFGQGTRLTVV.